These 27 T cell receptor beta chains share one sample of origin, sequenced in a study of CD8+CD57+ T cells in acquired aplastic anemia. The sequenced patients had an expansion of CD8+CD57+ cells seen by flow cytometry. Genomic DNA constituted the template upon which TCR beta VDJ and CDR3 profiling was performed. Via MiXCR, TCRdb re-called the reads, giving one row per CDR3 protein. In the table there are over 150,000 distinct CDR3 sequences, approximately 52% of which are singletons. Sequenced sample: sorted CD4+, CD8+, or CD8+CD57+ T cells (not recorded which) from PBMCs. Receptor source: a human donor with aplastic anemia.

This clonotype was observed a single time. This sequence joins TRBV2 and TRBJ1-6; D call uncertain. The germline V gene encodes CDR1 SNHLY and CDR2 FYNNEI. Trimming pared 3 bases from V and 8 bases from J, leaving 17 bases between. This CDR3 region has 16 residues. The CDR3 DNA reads TGTGCCAGCAGTGAGCTTGGCACATTTAAGGATTCACCCCTCCACTTT. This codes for CASSELGTFKDSPLHF.

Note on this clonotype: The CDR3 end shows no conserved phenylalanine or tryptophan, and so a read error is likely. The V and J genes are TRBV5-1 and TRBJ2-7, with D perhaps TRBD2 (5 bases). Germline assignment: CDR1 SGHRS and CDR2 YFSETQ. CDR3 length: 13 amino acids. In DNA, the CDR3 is TGCAGCGTTGCTGGAGGATCTTCCTACGGGCAGTACCTC. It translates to CSVAGGSSYGQYL.

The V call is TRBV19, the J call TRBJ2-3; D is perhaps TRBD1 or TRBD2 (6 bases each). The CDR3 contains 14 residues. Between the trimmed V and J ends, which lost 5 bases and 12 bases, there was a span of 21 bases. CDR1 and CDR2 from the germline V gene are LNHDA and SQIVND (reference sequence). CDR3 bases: TGTGCCAGTAGTCCAAGGGGGGCTGTTGAGACCCAGTATTTT. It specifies CASSPRGAVETQYF. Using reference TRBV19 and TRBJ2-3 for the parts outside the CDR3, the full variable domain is DGGITQSPKYLFRKEGQNVTLSCEQNLNHDAMYWYRQDPGQGLRLIYYSQIVNDFQKGDIAEGYSVSREKKESFPLTVTSAQKNPTAFYLCASSPRGAVETQYFGPGTRLTVL.

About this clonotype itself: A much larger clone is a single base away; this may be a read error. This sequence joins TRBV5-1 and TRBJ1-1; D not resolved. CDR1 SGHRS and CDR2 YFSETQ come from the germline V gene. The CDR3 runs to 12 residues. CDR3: CASSYDRRGALF. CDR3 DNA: TGCGCCAGCAGCTACGACCGCCGGGGAGCTCTCTTT.

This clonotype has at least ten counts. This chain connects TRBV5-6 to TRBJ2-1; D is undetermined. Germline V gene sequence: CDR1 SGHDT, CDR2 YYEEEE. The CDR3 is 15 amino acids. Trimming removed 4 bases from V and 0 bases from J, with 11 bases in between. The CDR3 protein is CASSGMTSSYNEQFF. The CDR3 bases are TGTGCCAGCAGCGGGATGACAAGCTCCTACAATGAGCAGTTCTTC.

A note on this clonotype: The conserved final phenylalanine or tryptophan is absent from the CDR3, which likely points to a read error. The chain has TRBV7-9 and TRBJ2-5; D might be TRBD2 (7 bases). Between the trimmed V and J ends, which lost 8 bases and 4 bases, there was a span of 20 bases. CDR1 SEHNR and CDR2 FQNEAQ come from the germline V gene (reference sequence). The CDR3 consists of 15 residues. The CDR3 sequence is CASGYLGGQRETQYS. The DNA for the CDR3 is TGTGCCAGCGGCTATTTGGGGGGGCAGAGAGAGACCCAGTACTCC.

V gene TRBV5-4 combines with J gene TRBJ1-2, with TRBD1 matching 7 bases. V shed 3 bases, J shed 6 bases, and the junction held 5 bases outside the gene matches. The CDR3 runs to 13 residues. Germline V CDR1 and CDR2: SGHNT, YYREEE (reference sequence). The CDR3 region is CASSSRGRDGYTF. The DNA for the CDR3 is TGTGCCAGCAGCTCAAGGGGGCGCGATGGCTACACCTTC.

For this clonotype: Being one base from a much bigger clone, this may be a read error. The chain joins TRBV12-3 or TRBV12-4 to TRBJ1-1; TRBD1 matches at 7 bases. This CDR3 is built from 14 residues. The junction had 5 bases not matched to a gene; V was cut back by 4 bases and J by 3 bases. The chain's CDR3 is CASSSSRGHTEAFF. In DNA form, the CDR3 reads TGTGCCAGCAGTTCGTCGAGGGGGCACACTGAAGCTTTCTTT.

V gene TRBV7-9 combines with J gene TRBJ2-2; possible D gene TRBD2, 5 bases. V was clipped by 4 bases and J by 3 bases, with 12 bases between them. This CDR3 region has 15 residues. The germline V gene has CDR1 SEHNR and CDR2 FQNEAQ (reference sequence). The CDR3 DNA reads TGTGCCAGCAGCTGGCCCGAGGACTACACCGGGGAGCTGTTTTTT. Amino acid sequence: CASSWPEDYTGELFF. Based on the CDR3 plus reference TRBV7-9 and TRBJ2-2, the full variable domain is DTGVSQNPRHKITKRGQNVTFRCDPISEHNRLYWYRQTLGQGPEFLTYFQNEAQLEKSRLLSDRFSAERPKGSFSTLEIQRTEQGDSAMYLCASSWPEDYTGELFFGEGSRLTVL.

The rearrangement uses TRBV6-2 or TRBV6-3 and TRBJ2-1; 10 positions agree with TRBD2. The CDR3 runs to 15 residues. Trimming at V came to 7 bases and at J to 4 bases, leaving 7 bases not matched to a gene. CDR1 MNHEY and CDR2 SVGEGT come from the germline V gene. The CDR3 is CASTTLAGIYNEQFF. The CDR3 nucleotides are TGTGCCAGCACGACACTAGCGGGAATTTACAATGAGCAGTTCTTC.

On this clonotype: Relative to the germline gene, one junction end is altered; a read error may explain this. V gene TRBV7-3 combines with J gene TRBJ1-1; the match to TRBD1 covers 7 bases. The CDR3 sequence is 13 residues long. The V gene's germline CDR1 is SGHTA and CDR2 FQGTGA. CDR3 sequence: CASSFLTGRDAVF. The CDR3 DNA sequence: TGTGCCAGCAGCTTTTTGACAGGGAGGGATGCAGTCTTT.

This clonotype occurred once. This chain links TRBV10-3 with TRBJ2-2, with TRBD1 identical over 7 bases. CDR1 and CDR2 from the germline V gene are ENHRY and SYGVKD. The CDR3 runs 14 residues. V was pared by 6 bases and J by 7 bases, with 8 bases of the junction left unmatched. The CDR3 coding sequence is TGTGCCATCAGACGACAGGGTGCCGACGGGGAGCTGTTTTTT. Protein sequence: CAIRRQGADGELFF.

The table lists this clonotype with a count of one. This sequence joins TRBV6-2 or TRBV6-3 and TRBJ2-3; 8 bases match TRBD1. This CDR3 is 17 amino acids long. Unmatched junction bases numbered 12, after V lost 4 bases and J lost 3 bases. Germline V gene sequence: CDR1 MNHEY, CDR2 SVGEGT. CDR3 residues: CASSFSGRGRGTDTQYF. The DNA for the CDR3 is TGTGCCAGCAGTTTCTCTGGCAGGGGGCGCGGTACAGATACGCAGTATTTT.

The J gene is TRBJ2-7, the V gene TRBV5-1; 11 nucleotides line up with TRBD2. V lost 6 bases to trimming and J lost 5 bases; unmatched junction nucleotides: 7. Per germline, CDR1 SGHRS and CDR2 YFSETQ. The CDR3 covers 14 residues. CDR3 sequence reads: CASTQTSGSNEQYF. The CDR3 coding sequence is TGCGCCAGCACCCAAACTAGCGGGAGTAACGAGCAGTACTTC.

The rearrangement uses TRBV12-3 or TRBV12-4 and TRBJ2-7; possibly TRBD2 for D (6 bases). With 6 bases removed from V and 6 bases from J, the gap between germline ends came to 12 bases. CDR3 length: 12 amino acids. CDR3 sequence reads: CASSRGLGEQYF. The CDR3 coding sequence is TGTGCCAGCAGCCGGGGACTTGGCGAGCAGTACTTC.

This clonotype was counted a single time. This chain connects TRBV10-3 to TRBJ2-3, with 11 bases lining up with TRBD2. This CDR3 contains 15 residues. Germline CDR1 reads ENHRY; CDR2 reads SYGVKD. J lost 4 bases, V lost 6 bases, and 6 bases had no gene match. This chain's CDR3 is CAIRGGTSGADTQYF. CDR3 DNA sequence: TGTGCCATCAGGGGGGGGACTAGCGGCGCAGATACGCAGTATTTT.

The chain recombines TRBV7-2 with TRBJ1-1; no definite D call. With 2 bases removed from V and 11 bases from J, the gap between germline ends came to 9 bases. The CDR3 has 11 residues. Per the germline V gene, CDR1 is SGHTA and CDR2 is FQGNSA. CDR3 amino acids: CASSLSEWAFF. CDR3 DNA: TGTGCCAGCAGCTTATCCGAGTGGGCTTTCTTT.

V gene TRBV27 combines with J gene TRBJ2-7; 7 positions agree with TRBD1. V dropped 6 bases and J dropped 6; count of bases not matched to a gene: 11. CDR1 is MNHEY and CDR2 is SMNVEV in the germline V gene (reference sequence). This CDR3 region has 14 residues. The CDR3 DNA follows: TGTGCCAGCAGAGTCAGGAGACAGGGTGGCGAGCAGTACTTC. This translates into CASRVRRQGGEQYF.

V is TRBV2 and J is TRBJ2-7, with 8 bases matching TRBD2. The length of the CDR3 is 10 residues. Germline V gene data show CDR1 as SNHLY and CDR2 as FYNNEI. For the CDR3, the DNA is TGTGCCAGCAGTGAATGGCGGGGGGCCGTC. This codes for CASSEWRGAV.

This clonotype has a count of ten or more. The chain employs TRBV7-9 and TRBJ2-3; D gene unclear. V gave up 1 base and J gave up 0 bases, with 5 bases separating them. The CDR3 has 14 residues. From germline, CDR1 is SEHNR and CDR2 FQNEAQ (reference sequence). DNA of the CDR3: TGTGCCAGCAGCTTAGTCGCTAGCACAGATACGCAGTATTTT. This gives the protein CASSLVASTDTQYF. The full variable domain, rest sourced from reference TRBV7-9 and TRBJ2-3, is DTGVSQNPRHKITKRGQNVTFRCDPISEHNRLYWYRQTLGQGPEFLTYFQNEAQLEKSRLLSDRFSAERPKGSFSTLEIQRTEQGDSAMYLCASSLVASTDTQYFGPGTRLTVL.

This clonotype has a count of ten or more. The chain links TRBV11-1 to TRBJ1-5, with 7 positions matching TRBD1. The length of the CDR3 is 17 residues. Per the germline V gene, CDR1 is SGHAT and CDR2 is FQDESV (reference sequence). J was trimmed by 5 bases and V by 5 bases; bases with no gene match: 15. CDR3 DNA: TGTGCCAGCAGCCACCCACCGGGAGAGGGGGCGGATCAGCCCCAGCATTTT. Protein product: CASSHPPGEGADQPQHF. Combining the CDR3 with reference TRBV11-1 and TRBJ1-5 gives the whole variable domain EAEVAQSPRYKITEKSQAVAFWCDPISGHATLYWYRQILGQGPELLVQFQDESVVDDSQLPKDRFSAERLKGVDSTLKIQPAELGDSAMYLCASSHPPGEGADQPQHFGDGTRLSIL.

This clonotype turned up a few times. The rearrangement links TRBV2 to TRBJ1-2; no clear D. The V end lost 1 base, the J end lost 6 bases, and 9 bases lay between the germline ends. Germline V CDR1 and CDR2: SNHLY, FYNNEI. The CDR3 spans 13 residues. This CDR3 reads CASSEDPWDGYTF. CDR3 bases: TGTGCCAGCAGTGAAGACCCCTGGGATGGCTACACCTTC.

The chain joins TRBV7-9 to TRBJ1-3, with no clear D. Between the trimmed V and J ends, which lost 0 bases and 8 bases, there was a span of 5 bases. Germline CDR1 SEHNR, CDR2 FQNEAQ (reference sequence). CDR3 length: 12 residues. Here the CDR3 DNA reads TGTGCCAGCAGCTTAGCCGGGGACACCATATATTTT. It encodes CASSLAGDTIYF.

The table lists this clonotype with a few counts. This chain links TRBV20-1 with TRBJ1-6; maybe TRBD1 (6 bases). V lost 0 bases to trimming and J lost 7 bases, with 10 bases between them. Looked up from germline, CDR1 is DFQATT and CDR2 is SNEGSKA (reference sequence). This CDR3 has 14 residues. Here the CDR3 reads CSARDRGRNSPLHF. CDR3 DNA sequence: TGCAGTGCTAGAGACAGGGGAAGAAATTCACCCCTCCACTTT.

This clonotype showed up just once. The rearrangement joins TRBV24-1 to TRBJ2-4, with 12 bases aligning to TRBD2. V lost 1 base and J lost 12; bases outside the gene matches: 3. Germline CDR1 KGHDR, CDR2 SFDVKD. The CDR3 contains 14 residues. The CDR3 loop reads CATSDLGLAGYQYF. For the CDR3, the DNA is TGTGCCACCAGTGATTTAGGACTAGCGGGATATCAGTACTTC.

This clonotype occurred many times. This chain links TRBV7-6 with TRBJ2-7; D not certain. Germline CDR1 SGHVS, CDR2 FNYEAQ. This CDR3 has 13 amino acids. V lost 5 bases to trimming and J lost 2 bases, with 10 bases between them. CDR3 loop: CASSPGPTYEQYF. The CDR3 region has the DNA TGTGCCAGCAGCCCCGGGCCTACCTACGAGCAGTACTTC.

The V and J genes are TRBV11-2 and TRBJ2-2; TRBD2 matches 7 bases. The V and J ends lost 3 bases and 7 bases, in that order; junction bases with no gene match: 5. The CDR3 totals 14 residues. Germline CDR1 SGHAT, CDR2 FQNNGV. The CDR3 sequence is CASSFFGTIGELFF. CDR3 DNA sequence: TGTGCCAGCAGCTTTTTTGGGACTATCGGGGAGCTGTTTTTT.